This TCR beta chain was recovered during a study of OX40 agonist ivuxolimab in advanced cancers. Turning to the study itself: People in dose escalation had one of these cancers: hepatocellular carcinoma, melanoma, renal cell or head and neck cancer. Prior checkpoint blockade (anti-PD-1, anti-PD-L1 or anti-CTLA-4) was permitted; around 39% had it. Among those treated, three patients had partial responses, one with hepatocellular carcinoma and two with cutaneous melanoma. The study's findings and limits: The study observed clonal expansion of CD4+ and CD8+ blood T cells by week 6 at 0.1 to 3.0 mg/kg.

This CDR3 has 15 residues. Per germline, CDR1 LNHDA and CDR2 SQIVND (reference sequence). V was shortened by 6 bases and J by 7 bases, with 21 bases between the two germline ends. Points on this clone: Its antigen is currently unknown.

Sequencing was performed with immunoSEQ multiplex PCR; in TCRdb, only in-frame clones are kept and a portion is missing. This table has fewer than 90,000 clones, around nine tenths appearing once. The sequences come from CD4+ or CD8+ T cells sorted from blood, collected in a trial of the OX40 agonist ivuxolimab. The V call is TRBV19, the J call TRBJ2-5; possibly TRBD2 for D (6 bases). The sequence derives from an adult with an advanced solid tumor such as melanoma, head and neck, liver or kidney cancer. CDR3 in amino acids: CASSSDPPGAATQYF. The CDR3 nucleotides read TGTGCCAGTAGCTCGGACCCTCCGGGAGCCGCGACCCAGTACTTC.